This T cell receptor (beta chain) was documented in a study of T-cell reconstitution after alpha-beta-depleted transplantation in children. General observations from the study: At around two months after transplant, the alpha-beta T cells were reportedly derived from several hundred expanded clones that came from non-depleted graft cells. For some patients, TCRbeta diversity was high at day 60 because of recipient T cells and thymic progenitors that survived. The main origin of T-cell counts and diversity one year after transplant was newly produced T cells.

As for this clonotype: Its matching antigen is unknown.

The CDR3 is made up of 14 amino acids. CDR1 is LNHDA and CDR2 is SQIVND in the germline V gene (reference sequence). Trimming at V came to 5 bases and at J to 7 bases, leaving 7 bases not matched to a gene. Construction of the TCRbeta library involved unique molecular identifiers. TCRdb itself ran the PCR reads through MiXCR, one entry per CDR3 protein. The table lists around 200,000 distinct CDR3 sequences, approximately 19% of them singletons. The receptor's source is a male patient aged 2 to 9 who had a stem cell transplant for acute lymphoblastic leukemia, so the T cells may come from the graft donor. This chain uses TRBV19 with TRBJ2-7, with 11 bases identical to TRBD1. The sample consisted of PBMCs, mostly from graft donor cells, taken 360 days after TCRalphabeta/CD19-depleted stem cell transplant. The CDR3 coding sequence is TGTGCCAGTAGTGCCGGACAGGGGGCTTGGGAGCAGTACTTC. It translates to CASSAGQGAWEQYF.